The rows below give T cell receptor beta chains drawn from one sample of a study of T cells after yellow fever vaccination. MiXCR, applied by TCRdb to the 5' RACE reads, yields one record per CDR3 protein. The table lists 500,000 to 650,000 distinct CDR3 sequences, around a sixth of them singletons. The sequenced sample was PBMCs, obtained less than 6 days after the first yellow fever vaccination. These receptors were obtained from a man aged 18-30 years who received the YFV17D yellow fever vaccine. The CDR3 runs from the conserved cysteine through the conserved F or W. Each record gives: J gene, CDR3 length, D gene, V gene, CDR3 protein. The D gene is left open where the match is weak.

J gene: TRBJ2-7; CDR3 length: 14; D gene: TRBD2; V gene: TRBV10-3; CDR3 protein: CAAGTSGVSGEQYF
J gene: TRBJ2-3; CDR3 length: 12; D gene: NA; V gene: TRBV13; CDR3 protein: CASNLRADTQYF
J gene: TRBJ2-3; CDR3 length: 14; D gene: NA; V gene: TRBV9; CDR3 protein: CASSVGVPTDTQYF
J gene: TRBJ1-6; CDR3 length: 14; D gene: NA; V gene: TRBV7-3; CDR3 protein: CASSWGRSNSPLHF
J gene: TRBJ1-4; CDR3 length: 15; D gene: TRBD1; V gene: TRBV4-1; CDR3 protein: CASSQVDRGREKLFF
J gene: TRBJ2-2; CDR3 length: 16; D gene: NA; V gene: TRBV6-5; CDR3 protein: CASSYSQLANTGELFF
J gene: TRBJ2-1; CDR3 length: 16; D gene: TRBD2; V gene: TRBV11-2; CDR3 protein: CASARLAGGSYNEQFF
J gene: TRBJ1-2; CDR3 length: 15; D gene: NA; V gene: TRBV13; CDR3 protein: CASSLQQGINYGYTF
J gene: TRBJ2-3; CDR3 length: 19; D gene: NA; V gene: TRBV6-1; CDR3 protein: CASSERGLSGGLSTDTQYF
J gene: TRBJ1-5; CDR3 length: 14; D gene: NA; V gene: TRBV6-5; CDR3 protein: CASSSTNSNQPQHF
J gene: TRBJ2-3; CDR3 length: 13; D gene: NA; V gene: TRBV5-4; CDR3 protein: CASSFPITDTQYF
J gene: TRBJ2-3; CDR3 length: 15; D gene: NA; V gene: TRBV18; CDR3 protein: CASSPPSLRGDTQYF
J gene: TRBJ2-5; CDR3 length: 14; D gene: NA; V gene: TRBV10-3; CDR3 protein: CAISDLAGDETQYF
J gene: TRBJ1-3; CDR3 length: 16; D gene: NA; V gene: TRBV18; CDR3 protein: CASSATDSPSGNTIYF
J gene: TRBJ1-5; CDR3 length: 11; D gene: NA; V gene: TRBV7-9; CDR3 protein: CASGQGGEEHF
J gene: TRBJ2-7; CDR3 length: 12; D gene: NA; V gene: TRBV12-3/TRBV12-4; CDR3 protein: CASSSTGYEQYF
J gene: TRBJ2-5; CDR3 length: 16; D gene: NA; V gene: TRBV4-2; CDR3 protein: CASSQGLRLPKETQYF
J gene: TRBJ2-4; CDR3 length: 16; D gene: NA; V gene: TRBV18; CDR3 protein: CASFTPREGLKNIQYF
J gene: TRBJ1-5; CDR3 length: 16; D gene: NA; V gene: TRBV7-9; CDR3 protein: CASSRDTGTSNQPQHF
J gene: TRBJ1-2; CDR3 length: 15; D gene: TRBD1; V gene: TRBV20-1; CDR3 protein: CSAGRPGTANYGYTF
J gene: TRBJ1-6; CDR3 length: 12; D gene: NA; V gene: TRBV20-1; CDR3 protein: CSAMDAGSPLHF
J gene: TRBJ1-4; CDR3 length: 15; D gene: TRBD1; V gene: TRBV3-1; CDR3 protein: CASSQGRQGNEKLFF
J gene: TRBJ1-2; CDR3 length: 14; D gene: NA; V gene: TRBV4-3; CDR3 protein: CASSQDEGTYGYTF
J gene: TRBJ2-5; CDR3 length: 15; D gene: TRBD2; V gene: TRBV6-2/TRBV6-3; CDR3 protein: CASRPLLAGSGTQYF
J gene: TRBJ2-7; CDR3 length: 14; D gene: TRBD1; V gene: TRBV3-1; CDR3 protein: CASTRGQGAYEQYF
J gene: TRBJ2-5; CDR3 length: 15; D gene: TRBD2; V gene: TRBV6-1; CDR3 protein: CASSPTRQGGETQYF
J gene: TRBJ1-1; CDR3 length: 14; D gene: NA; V gene: TRBV4-1; CDR3 protein: CASSQVGQNTEAFF
J gene: TRBJ2-7; CDR3 length: 13; D gene: NA; V gene: TRBV5-1; CDR3 protein: CASSAGQVPEQYF
J gene: TRBJ2-7; CDR3 length: 16; D gene: TRBD2; V gene: TRBV14; CDR3 protein: CASSLTSLAGNYEQYF
J gene: TRBJ1-4; CDR3 length: 21; D gene: TRBD1; V gene: TRBV20-1; CDR3 protein: CSASASQYSGQWNWANEKLFF
J gene: TRBJ2-3; CDR3 length: 15; D gene: TRBD1; V gene: TRBV9; CDR3 protein: CASSADRSITDTQYF
J gene: TRBJ1-1; CDR3 length: 13; D gene: NA; V gene: TRBV18; CDR3 protein: CASSPLPQAEAFF
J gene: TRBJ2-1; CDR3 length: 14; D gene: NA; V gene: TRBV3-1; CDR3 protein: CASSQEAGYNEQFF